What follows are 10 T cell receptor beta chains derived from one specimen sequenced in a study of cytotoxic CD8 clonotypes in ibrutinib-treated CLL (dated by TCRdb to the early 2020s). Library preparation was by the immunoSEQ multiplex PCR assay. TCRdb stores this immuneACCESS table with in-frame sequences only. Part of the clones is absent; in the studies checked, under half of the shortfall reflects unresolved V genes, and no reason is known for the rest. The sample table records roughly 330,000 clones; roughly 70% of these occur just once. Around 6.6% of the sample comes from the top ten. The sequenced sample was PBMCs, obtained after 36 months of ibrutinib treatment. The receptors come from a human donor with chronic lymphocytic leukemia.

This clone came up a few times. The chain couples TRBV5-6 to TRBJ1-5, with D perhaps TRBD1 (6 bases). V dropped 3 bases and J dropped 3 bases, with 19 bases sitting between them. CDR3 length: 17 residues. The germline gives CDR1 SGHDT, CDR2 YYEEEE. The CDR3 region is CASSSLRGGTVNQPQHF. CDR3 coding DNA: TGTGCCAGCAGCTCCCTAAGAGGGGGAACCGTCAATCAGCCCCAGCATTTT.

The V call is TRBV21-1, the J call TRBJ2-4; whether TRBD1, the table's D call, matches the DNA was not checked. TRBV21-1 is assigned pseudogene status. The CDR3 has 14 residues. The CDR3 sequence is CASSKVGTGDIQYF. The CDR3 coding sequence is TGTGCCAGCAGCAAAGTTGGAACAGGGGACATTCAGTACTTC.

The CDR3: CATSRATANTGELFF. The CDR3 DNA reads TGTGCCACCAGCAGAGCAACAGCGAACACCGGGGAGCTGTTTTTT. The chain is built from TRBV15 and TRBJ2-2; the D is unclear. Trimming took off 1 base at V and 0 bases at J, with 6 bases between the two ends. The CDR3 totals 15 residues. CDR1 and CDR2 from the germline V gene are LNHNV and YYDKDF (reference sequence).

The chain joins TRBV18 to TRBJ1-1; D is unclear. V was cut by 3 bases and J by 7 bases, with 12 bases left in between. Germline V gene lookup returns CDR1 KGHSH and CDR2 LQKENI. This CDR3 has 13 residues. The CDR3: CASSPQDGGEAFF. CDR3 bases: TGTGCCAGCTCACCGCAGGACGGAGGTGAAGCTTTCTTT.

The rearrangement joins TRBV15 to TRBJ2-7, with D perhaps matching TRBD1 (5 bases). This CDR3 spans 15 amino acids. Per germline, CDR1 LNHNV and CDR2 YYDKDF (reference sequence). V was trimmed by 0 bases and J by 4 bases, leaving 13 bases between them. CDR3 loop: CATSRDSAGWYEQYF. CDR3 nucleotides: TGTGCCACCAGCAGAGATTCGGCAGGGTGGTACGAGCAGTACTTC. Looking up the rest from reference TRBV15 and TRBJ2-7 gives the full variable domain: DAMVIQNPRYQVTQFGKPVTLSCSQTLNHNVMYWYQQKSSQAPKLLFHYYDKDFNNEADTPDNFQSRRPNTSFCFLDIRSPGLGDTAMYLCATSRDSAGWYEQYFGPGTRLTVT.

The chain uses TRBV19 and TRBJ1-2; 10 nucleotides agree with TRBD1. CDR1 is LNHDA, CDR2 SQIVND, per germline (reference sequence). The CDR3 spans 17 residues. The V segment lost 2 bases and the J segment 8 bases; nucleotides outside the gene matches: 14. The chain's CDR3 is CASSITGFFGTGEGYTF. The DNA of the CDR3 is TGTGCCAGTAGTATAACTGGCTTCTTCGGGACAGGGGAAGGCTACACCTTC.

CDR3 sequence: CSVWAGLAYEQYF. The CDR3 DNA is TGCAGCGTGTGGGCAGGGCTTGCTTACGAGCAGTACTTC. The rearrangement links TRBV29-1 to TRBJ2-7, with a possible D match to TRBD1 (5 bases). The CDR3 is 13 amino acids. Deletions cut 6 bases from V and 4 bases from J, with 16 bases between. CDR1 is SQVTM, CDR2 ANQGSEA, per germline.

V gene TRBV13 combines with J gene TRBJ2-7; 9 nucleotides line up with TRBD1. Germline CDR1 is PRHDT and CDR2 is FYEKMQ (reference sequence). Trimming cost V 4 bases and J 4 bases; bases outside gene matches: 5. The CDR3 has 14 residues. CDR3 loop: CASSYRDRAYEQYF. The CDR3 DNA is TGTGCCAGCAGCTACCGGGACAGGGCGTACGAGCAGTACTTC. Using reference TRBV13 and TRBJ2-7 for the parts outside the CDR3, the full variable domain is AAGVIQSPRHLIKEKRETATLKCYPIPRHDTVYWYQQGPGQDPQFLISFYEKMQSDKGSIPDRFSAQQFSDYHSELNMSSLELGDSALYFCASSYRDRAYEQYFGPGTRLTVT.

The chain carries TRBV27 and TRBJ1-5; the D is unclear. CDR1 is MNHEY, CDR2 SMNVEV, per germline (reference sequence). V was pared by 5 bases and J by 0 bases, with 11 bases between. The CDR3 is made up of 15 amino acids. DNA of the CDR3: TGTGCCAGCAGTAACAACATTATTAGCAATCAGCCCCAGCATTTT. Its translation: CASSNNIISNQPQHF.

V gene TRBV19 combines with J gene TRBJ1-2; D is ambiguous. V gave up 1 base and J gave up 4 bases, with 10 bases separating them. Germline lookup yields CDR1 LNHDA and CDR2 SQIVND (reference sequence). The CDR3 length is 14 residues. CDR3 region: CASSIGRLSYGYTF. In DNA form, the CDR3 reads TGTGCCAGTAGTATAGGCCGACTCTCCTATGGCTACACCTTC. The whole variable domain, remainder taken from reference TRBV19 and TRBJ1-2, is DGGITQSPKYLFRKEGQNVTLSCEQNLNHDAMYWYRQDPGQGLRLIYYSQIVNDFQKGDIAEGYSVSREKKESFPLTVTSAQKNPTAFYLCASSIGRLSYGYTFGSGTRLTVV.